Only one count was recorded for the clone carrying this T cell receptor beta chain. Trimming removed 5 bases from V and 5 bases from J; junction bases left unmatched: 9. This CDR3 contains 15 residues. Per germline, CDR1 SGHNT and CDR2 YENEEA. This sample is part of a study of blood T cell repertoires in COVID-19. Study in general: Researchers got acute and convalescent COVID-19 samples from the United States, Italy and Spain.

Authors' data handling: Using reference gene primer amplification, nucleated cell counts were estimated. Measured with immunoSEQ multiplex PCR; TCRdb has only the in-frame clones, and not every one. V and J calls and clone size come straight from that table; D and trimming were deduced from the DNA. The profile covers 250,000 to 350,000 clones, with approximately 88% appearing a single time and approximately 0.85% taken by the ten largest. The chain couples TRBV11-3 to TRBJ2-7; 10 bases align to TRBD1. Material: peripheral blood. The sequence came from a woman aged 40 to 50 who had recovered from COVID-19. The CDR3 is CASSERAGTGDEQYF. CDR3 DNA: TGTGCCAGCAGCGAGCGAGCCGGGACAGGGGACGAGCAGTACTTC.